These 7 T cell receptor beta chains share one sample of origin, sequenced in a study of blood T cell repertoires in COVID-19. TCRdb's table, derived via immunoSEQ multiplex PCR, lists solely in-frame clones and lacks some. Altogether some 160,000 clones are present, around 80% being singletons, with the ten largest covering roughly 18%. Sequenced input: peripheral blood. Every receptor here comes from a woman in her 70s who had recovered from COVID-19.

The rearrangement uses TRBV7-3 and TRBJ1-2; 7 bases agree with TRBD1. This CDR3 is built from 13 residues. From germline, CDR1 is SGHTA and CDR2 FQGTGA. The V gene end was trimmed by 5 bases and the J gene end by 2 bases; junction bases not matched to a gene: 2. CDR3 residues: CASSPDRNYGYTF. DNA for the CDR3: TGTGCCAGCAGCCCGGACAGGAACTATGGCTACACCTTC. The full variable domain, its missing parts supplied by reference TRBV7-3 and TRBJ1-2, is GAGVSQTPSNKVTEKGKYVELRCDPISGHTALYWYRQSLGQGPEFLIYFQGTGAADDSGLPNDRFFAVRPEGSVSTLKIQRTERGDSAVYLCASSPDRNYGYTFGSGTRLTVV.

The sample holds one count of this clone. The V and J genes are TRBV30 and TRBJ2-5; D ambiguous. The CDR3 consists of 13 residues. Deletions cut 0 bases from V and 2 bases from J, with 7 bases between. CDR1 is GTSNPN, CDR2 SVGIG, per germline (reference sequence). CDR3: CAWSVRVQETQYF. The DNA for the CDR3 is TGTGCCTGGAGTGTACGGGTGCAAGAGACCCAGTACTTC.

This sequence joins TRBV5-1 and TRBJ1-2; the D gene is possibly TRBD1 (6 bases). The CDR3 is 12 amino acids. V was shortened by 3 bases and J by 7 bases, with 10 bases between the two germline ends. The germline CDR1 and CDR2 sequences are SGHRS and YFSETQ. This CDR3 is CASSSQGPGYTF. DNA of the CDR3: TGCGCCAGCAGCTCCCAGGGGCCTGGCTACACCTTC.

This clone turned up a few times. The chain carries TRBV7-9 and TRBJ1-2; D perhaps matches TRBD1 (6 bases). The CDR3 spans 13 residues. The germline V gene encodes CDR1 SEHNR and CDR2 FQNEAQ (reference sequence). V was clipped by 4 bases and J by 4 bases, with 10 bases between them. CDR3 bases: TGTGCCAGCAGCTCAGAACAGGGCTATGGCTACACCTTC. Translating gives CASSSEQGYGYTF.

This clone appeared once. CDR3 DNA: TGTGCCAGCAGCCCGGGAGTCTCCTACAATGAGCAGTTCTTC. The encoded protein is CASSPGVSYNEQFF. V gene TRBV7-3 combines with J gene TRBJ2-1, with a possible D match to TRBD2 (6 bases). The ends were cut back, 5 bases at V and 0 bases at J, with 8 bases in the middle. This CDR3 has 14 amino acids. CDR1 and CDR2 (germline): SGHTA, FQGTGA.

The chain employs TRBV6-5 and TRBJ1-5; D is unclear. The CDR3 spans 11 residues. V was trimmed by 6 bases and J by 9 bases, leaving 9 bases between them. Germline V gene data show CDR1 as MNHEY and CDR2 as SVGAGI. The CDR3: CASSGNGPQHF. The CDR3 DNA sequence: TGTGCCAGCAGCGGGAATGGGCCCCAGCATTTT.

The V gene is TRBV18, the J gene TRBJ1-4; D not certain. Germline CDR1 and CDR2: KGHSH and LQKENI. V was clipped by 3 bases and J by 8 bases, with 13 bases between them. The CDR3 is made up of 14 amino acids. The CDR3 sequence: CASSPWATGEKLFF. As DNA, the CDR3 is TGTGCCAGCTCACCGTGGGCTACGGGAGAAAAACTGTTTTTT.